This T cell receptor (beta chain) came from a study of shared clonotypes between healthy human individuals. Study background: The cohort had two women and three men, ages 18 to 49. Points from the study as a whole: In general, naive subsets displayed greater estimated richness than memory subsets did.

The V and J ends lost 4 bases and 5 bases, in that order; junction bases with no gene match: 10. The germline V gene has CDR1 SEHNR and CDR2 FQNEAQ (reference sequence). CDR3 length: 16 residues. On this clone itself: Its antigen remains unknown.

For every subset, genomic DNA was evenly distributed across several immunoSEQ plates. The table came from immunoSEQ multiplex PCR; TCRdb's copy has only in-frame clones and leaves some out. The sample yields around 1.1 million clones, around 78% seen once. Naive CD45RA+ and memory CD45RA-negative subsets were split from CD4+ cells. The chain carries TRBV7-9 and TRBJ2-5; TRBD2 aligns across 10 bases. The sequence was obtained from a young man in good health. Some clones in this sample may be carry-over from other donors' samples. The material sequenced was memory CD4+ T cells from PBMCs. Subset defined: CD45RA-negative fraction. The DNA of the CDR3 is TGTGCCAGCAGCTCCCTTAGCGGGGGGCGCAGGGAGACCCAGTACTTC. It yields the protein CASSSLSGGRRETQYF.